Presented here are 9 T cell receptor beta chains from one specimen sequenced in a study of human T cells and chemical hapten exposure. Time point indicated: healthy volunteer bleed at 6 weeks. Unfractionated whole blood was the source from which total RNA was extracted. TCRdb recomputed calls from the RACE reads with MiXCR, one row per CDR3 protein. The table lists more than 75,000 distinct CDR3 sequences, under 10% of them singletons. Sequencing was performed on whole blood. These receptors all come from a male donor in good health. Some clones in this sample may be carry-over from other donors' samples.

A few counts support this clonotype. This chain uses TRBV5-6 with TRBJ1-1, with D unclear. V was pared by 4 bases and J by 1 base, with 17 bases between. CDR3 length: 16 residues. Germline-derived CDR1 and CDR2 are SGHDT and YYEEEE. The chain's CDR3 is CASSLFAVPSNTEAFF. DNA of the CDR3: TGTGCCAGCAGCCTGTTCGCAGTTCCTTCGAACACTGAAGCTTTCTTT.

This clonotype has a handful of counts. The genes are TRBV3-1 and TRBJ2-2, with a weak D call TRBD2 (5 bases). Germline assignment: CDR1 LGHDT and CDR2 YNNKEL (reference sequence). The germline V and J ends were trimmed by 0 bases and 6 bases, with 14 bases remaining between them. This CDR3 is 16 amino acids long. As DNA, the CDR3 is TGTGCCAGCAGCCAAGAACTACGGGGAAGCGCCGGGGAGCTGTTTTTT. Its protein is CASSQELRGSAGELFF.

This clonotype has ten or more counts. This chain uses TRBV6-5 with TRBJ2-7, with 14 bases identical to TRBD2. The V and J ends lost 5 bases and 2 bases, in that order; junction bases with no gene match: 11. Germline lookup yields CDR1 MNHEY and CDR2 SVGAGI. The CDR3 has 18 residues. The CDR3 spells CASSSGTSGSHPTYEQYF. DNA of the CDR3: TGTGCCAGCAGTAGCGGGACTAGCGGGAGTCACCCCACCTACGAGCAGTACTTC.

This chain joins TRBV3-1 and TRBJ2-7, with D unresolved. This CDR3 contains 14 residues. V lost 1 base and J lost 7, with 14 bases in between. Germline assignment: CDR1 LGHDT and CDR2 YNNKEL (reference sequence). The CDR3 sequence is CASSQAAWAREQYF. The CDR3 region has the DNA TGTGCCAGCAGCCAAGCGGCGTGGGCGCGGGAGCAGTACTTC.

The sample holds a few counts of this clonotype. The chain joins TRBV12-3 or TRBV12-4 to TRBJ1-2, with D uncertain. Trimming took 3 bases from V and 5 from J, leaving 7 bases between them. The CDR3 is 12 residues long. In DNA form, the CDR3 reads TGTGCCAGCAGTTTTGCGGGGTATGGCTACACCTTC. It translates to CASSFAGYGYTF.

This clonotype was seen repeatedly, ten times or more. The chain combines TRBV5-1 with TRBJ1-1; no clear D. With 0 bases removed from V and 4 bases from J, the gap between germline ends came to 1 base. Germline values: CDR1 SGHRS, CDR2 YFSETQ. The CDR3 has 11 residues. CDR3 region: CASSLGTEAFF. The CDR3 DNA reads TGCGCCAGCAGCTTGGGCACTGAAGCTTTCTTT. The full variable domain, rest sourced from reference TRBV5-1 and TRBJ1-1, is KAGVTQTPRYLIKTRGQQVTLSCSPISGHRSVSWYQQTPGQGLQFLFEYFSETQRNKGNFPGRFSGRQFSNSRSEMNVSTLELGDSALYLCASSLGTEAFFGQGTRLTVV.

V and J are TRBV9 and TRBJ1-1, with D perhaps TRBD1 (5 bases). The CDR3 is made up of 14 amino acids. V lost 4 bases and J 8 bases, leaving 18 bases between the germline ends. CDR1 SGDLS and CDR2 YYNGEE come from the germline V gene. CDR3 amino acids: CASSSPTGRDEAFF. As DNA, the CDR3 is TGTGCCAGCAGCTCACCGACGGGGCGCGACGAAGCTTTCTTT.

This chain uses TRBV20-1 with TRBJ1-6; D might be TRBD1 (5 bases). CDR3 length: 17 residues. The V end lost 5 bases, the J end lost 0 bases, and 17 bases lay between the germline ends. Germline CDR1 DFQATT, CDR2 SNEGSKA (reference sequence). This CDR3 reads CSAYDSPSGSYNSPLHF. As DNA, the CDR3 is TGCAGTGCTTACGACAGTCCCTCGGGCTCCTATAATTCACCCCTCCACTTT.

This chain uses TRBV5-1 with TRBJ2-7; D not certain. V gave up 4 bases and J gave up 0 bases, with 14 bases separating them. Germline CDR1 is SGHRS and CDR2 is YFSETQ. The CDR3 spans 15 residues. This CDR3 reads CASSQKGPVSYEQYF. The CDR3 nucleotides read TGCGCCAGCAGCCAAAAAGGACCTGTCTCCTACGAGCAGTACTTC.